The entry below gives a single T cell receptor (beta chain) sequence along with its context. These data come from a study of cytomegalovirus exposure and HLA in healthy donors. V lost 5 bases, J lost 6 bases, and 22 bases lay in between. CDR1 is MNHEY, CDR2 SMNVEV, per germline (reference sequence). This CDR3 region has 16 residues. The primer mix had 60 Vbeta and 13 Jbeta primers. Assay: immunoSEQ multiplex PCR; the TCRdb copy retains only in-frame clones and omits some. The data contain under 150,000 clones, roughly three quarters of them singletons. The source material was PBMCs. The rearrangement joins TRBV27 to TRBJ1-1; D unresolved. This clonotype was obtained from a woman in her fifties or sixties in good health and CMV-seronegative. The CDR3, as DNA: TGTGCCAGCAGTCCGCGTCACTACACCGTGAATGCTGAAGCTTTCTTT. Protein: CASSPRHYTVNAEAFF.